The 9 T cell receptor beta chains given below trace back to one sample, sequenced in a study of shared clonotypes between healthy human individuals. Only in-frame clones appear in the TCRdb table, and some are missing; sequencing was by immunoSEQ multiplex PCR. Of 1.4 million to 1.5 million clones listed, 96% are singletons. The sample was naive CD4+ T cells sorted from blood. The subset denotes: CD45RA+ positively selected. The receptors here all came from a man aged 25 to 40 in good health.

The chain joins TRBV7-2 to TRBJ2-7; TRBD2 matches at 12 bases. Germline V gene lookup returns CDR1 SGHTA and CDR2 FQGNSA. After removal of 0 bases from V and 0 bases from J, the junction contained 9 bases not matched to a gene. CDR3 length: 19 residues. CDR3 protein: CASSLAPTSGRPHSYEQYF. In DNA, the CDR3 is TGTGCCAGCAGCTTAGCGCCAACTAGCGGGAGGCCTCACTCCTACGAGCAGTACTTC.

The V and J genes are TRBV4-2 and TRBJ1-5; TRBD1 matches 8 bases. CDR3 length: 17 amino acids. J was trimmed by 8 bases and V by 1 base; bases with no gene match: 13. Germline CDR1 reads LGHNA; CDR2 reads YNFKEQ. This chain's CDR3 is CASSQGTGNGAGKPQHF. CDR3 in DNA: TGTGCCAGCAGCCAAGGGACAGGGAATGGGGCGGGTAAGCCCCAGCATTTT.

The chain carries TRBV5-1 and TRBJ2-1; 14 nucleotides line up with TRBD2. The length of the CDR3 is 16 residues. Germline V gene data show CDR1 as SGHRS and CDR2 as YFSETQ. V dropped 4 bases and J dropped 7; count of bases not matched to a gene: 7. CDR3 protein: CASSRGTSGSVNEQFF. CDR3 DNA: TGCGCCAGCAGCAGGGGGACTAGCGGGAGTGTTAATGAGCAGTTCTTC.

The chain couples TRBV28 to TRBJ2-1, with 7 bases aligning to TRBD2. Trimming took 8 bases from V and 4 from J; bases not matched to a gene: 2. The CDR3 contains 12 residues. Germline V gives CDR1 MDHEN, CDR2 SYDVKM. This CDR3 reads CASGLEYNEQFF. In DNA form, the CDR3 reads TGTGCCAGCGGACTAGAGTACAATGAGCAGTTCTTC. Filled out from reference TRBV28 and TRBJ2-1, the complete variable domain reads DVKVTQSSRYLVKRTGEKVFLECVQDMDHENMFWYRQDPGLGLRLIYFSYDVKMKEKGDIPEGYSVSREKKERFSLILESASTNQTSMYLCASGLEYNEQFFGPGTRLTVL.

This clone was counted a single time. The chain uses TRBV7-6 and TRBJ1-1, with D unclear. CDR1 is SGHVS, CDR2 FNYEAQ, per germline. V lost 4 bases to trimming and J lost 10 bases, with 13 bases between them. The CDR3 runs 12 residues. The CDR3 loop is CASSSYTAGAFF. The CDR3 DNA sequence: TGTGCCAGCAGCTCCTATACAGCAGGAGCTTTCTTT. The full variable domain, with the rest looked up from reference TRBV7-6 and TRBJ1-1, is GAGVSQSPRYKVTKRGQDVALRCDPISGHVSLYWYRQALGQGPEFLTYFNYEAQQDKSGLPNDRFSAERPEGSISTLTIQRTEQRDSAMYRCASSSYTAGAFFGQGTRLTVV.

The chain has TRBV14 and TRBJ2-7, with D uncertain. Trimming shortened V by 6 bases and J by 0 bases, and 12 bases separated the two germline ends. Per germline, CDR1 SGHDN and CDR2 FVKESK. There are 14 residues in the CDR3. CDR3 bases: TGTGCCAGCAGTGCTACCCGAAGCTCCTACGAGCAGTACTTC. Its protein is CASSATRSSYEQYF. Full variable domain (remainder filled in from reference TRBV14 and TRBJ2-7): EAGVTQFPSHSVIEKGQTVTLRCDPISGHDNLYWYRRVMGKEIKFLLHFVKESKQDESGMPNNRFLAERTGGTYSTLKVQPAELEDSGVYFCASSATRSSYEQYFGPGTRLTVT.

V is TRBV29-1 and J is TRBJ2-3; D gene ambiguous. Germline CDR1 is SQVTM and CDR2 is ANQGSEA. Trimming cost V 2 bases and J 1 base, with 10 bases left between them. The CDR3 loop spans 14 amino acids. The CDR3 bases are TGCAGCGTTGAATTAGGGCTGGGCACAGATACGCAGTATTTT. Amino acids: CSVELGLGTDTQYF.

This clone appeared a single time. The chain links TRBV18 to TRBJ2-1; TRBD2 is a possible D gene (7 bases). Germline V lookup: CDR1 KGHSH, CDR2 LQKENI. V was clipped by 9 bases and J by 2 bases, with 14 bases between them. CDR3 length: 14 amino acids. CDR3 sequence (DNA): TGTGCCAGTTCCCGAGGGGGGGCCTACAATGAGCAGTTCTTC. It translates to CASSRGGAYNEQFF.

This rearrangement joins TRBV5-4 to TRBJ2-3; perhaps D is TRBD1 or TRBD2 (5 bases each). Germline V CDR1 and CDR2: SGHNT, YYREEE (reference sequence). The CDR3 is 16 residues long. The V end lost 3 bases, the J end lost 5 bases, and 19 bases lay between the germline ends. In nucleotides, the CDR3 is TGTGCCAGCAGCTCTGGAGGAAGGGGTGGGGGAGATACGCAGTATTTT. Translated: CASSSGGRGGGDTQYF.